Listed below are T cell receptor beta chains from one sample, sequenced in a study of pediatric ulcerative colitis. The method was immunoSEQ multiplex PCR; TCRdb's version includes in-frame clones alone and lacks a portion of them. Among some 10,000 clones listed, roughly four fifths were seen once. Sequences were obtained from gut tissue. These receptors were taken from a girl aged 10-17 years who was a control in a study of pediatric ulcerative colitis. Both conserved end residues are part of each CDR3. A D gene is named only where the DNA matches it firmly. The size of a clone is reported for some rows only, either as once, few or many, or as a class for expanded clones.

>TRBJ2-7|-|-|TRBV18|14
CASSPDSGTYEQYF
TGTGCCAGCTCACCCGATTCGGGGACCTACGAGCAGTACTTC
>TRBJ2-5|-|-|TRBV6-1|15
CASSGRLGGGETQYF
TGTGCCAGCAGTGGTCGACTAGGGGGAGGGGAGACCCAGTACTTC
>TRBJ2-7|-|-|TRBV11-3|14
CASSFGGGASEQYF
TGTGCCAGCAGCTTTGGAGGGGGGGCTTCCGAGCAGTACTTC
>TRBJ1-5|-|-|TRBV4-1|15
CASSQEGRLNQPQHF
TGCGCCAGCAGCCAAGAGGGGAGGCTCAATCAGCCCCAGCATTTT
>TRBJ2-6|-|-|TRBV9|16
CASSVGGSSGANVLTF
TGTGCCAGCAGCGTCGGGGGCAGCTCTGGGGCCAACGTCCTGACTTTC
>TRBJ2-3|TRBD1|once|TRBV7-2|15
CASSFRQGRTDTQYF
TGTGCCAGCAGCTTTAGACAGGGTCGCACAGATACGCAGTATTTT
>TRBJ2-2|TRBD2|-|TRBV5-6|16
CASSLWASGYTGELFF
TGTGCCAGCAGCTTGTGGGCTAGCGGTTACACCGGGGAGCTGTTTTTT
>TRBJ1-2|TRBD1|-|TRBV5-6|19
CASSLRRQGAFLSNYGYTF
TGTGCCAGCAGCTTGCGCCGACAGGGGGCGTTTTTATCTAACTATGGCTACACCTTC
>TRBJ2-5|TRBD1|-|TRBV18|14
CASAARDRQETQYF
TGTGCCAGCGCGGCTAGGGACAGACAAGAGACCCAGTACTTC
>TRBJ1-5|-|few|TRBV19|12
CASSGGGQPQHF
TGTGCCAGCTCGGGCGGAGGGCAGCCCCAGCATTTT
>TRBJ1-1|-|few|TRBV2|12
CASSQVNTEAFF
TGTGCCAGCAGTCAAGTGAACACTGAAGCTTTCTTT
>TRBJ2-3|TRBD2|-|TRBV11-3|16
CASSIRSSGSPDTQYF
TGTGCCAGCAGCATACGGTCTAGCGGGAGTCCAGATACGCAGTATTTT
>TRBJ1-2|-|-|TRBV28|13
CASSLRPGNGYTF
TGTGCCAGCAGTTTACGGCCAGGGAATGGCTACACCTTC
>TRBJ2-7|-|-|TRBV11-2|11
CASSLSSEQYF
TGTGCCAGCAGCTTAAGTTCCGAGCAGTACTTC
>TRBJ1-2|-|-|TRBV14|14
CASSRGLTNYGYTF
TGTGCCAGCAGCCGAGGCCTGACTAACTATGGCTACACCTTC
>TRBJ2-1|TRBD2|-|TRBV9|18
CASSLKGLAEGFYNEQFF
TGTGCCAGCAGCCTAAAGGGACTAGCGGAAGGATTTTACAATGAGCAGTTCTTC
>TRBJ2-2|TRBD1|-|TRBV6-5|16
CASSSQFRGLTGELFF
TGTGCCAGCAGTTCCCAATTCAGGGGGCTCACCGGGGAGCTGTTTTTT
>TRBJ2-2|TRBD2|-|TRBV5-1|15
CASSLFLAEGGELFF
TGCGCCAGCAGCTTGTTTCTAGCGGAGGGCGGGGAGCTGTTTTTT
>TRBJ1-4|-|once|TRBV19|15
CASSIEPPMGEKLFF
TGTGCCAGTAGTATAGAACCACCCATGGGGGAAAAACTGTTTTTT
>TRBJ2-1|-|-|TRBV28|16
CASSSHTGSGGNEQFF
TGTGCCAGCAGTTCCCACACAGGGTCAGGTGGCAATGAGCAGTTCTTC
>TRBJ2-5|-|-|TRBV15|12
CAAHRVGETQYF
TGTGCCGCCCATAGGGTGGGAGAGACCCAGTACTTC
>TRBJ2-1|-|-|TRBV9|13
CASSVGMYNEQFF
TGTGCCAGCAGCGTAGGTATGTACAATGAGCAGTTCTTC
>TRBJ2-3|-|-|TRBV10-1|18
CASSESRDNGILTDTQYF
TGCGCCAGCAGTGAGTCTCGGGACAACGGCATCTTAACAGATACGCAGTATTTT
>TRBJ1-4|-|-|TRBV7-2|18
CASSLDDSEIGANEKLFF
TGTGCCAGCAGCTTAGACGACAGCGAGATAGGGGCTAATGAAAAACTGTTTTTT
>TRBJ1-1|-|-|TRBV7-8|13
CASSTKKNTEAFF
TGTGCCAGCAGCACCAAGAAAAACACTGAAGCTTTCTTT
>TRBJ2-3|-|-|TRBV18|14
CASSFRTTTDTQYF
TGTGCCAGCTCATTTCGGACTACCACAGATACGCAGTATTTT
>TRBJ2-7|TRBD2|few|TRBV15|15
CATSRGLAGAYEQYF
TGTGCCACCAGCAGAGGACTAGCGGGAGCCTACGAGCAGTACTTC
>TRBJ2-7|TRBD2|few|TRBV27|15
CASRGWTSGSYEQYF
TGTGCCAGCAGGGGGTGGACTAGCGGGTCCTACGAGCAGTACTTC
>TRBJ2-7|-|-|TRBV11-2|14
CASSLAAGTYEQYF
TGTGCCAGCAGCTTAGCAGCAGGGACTTACGAGCAGTACTTC
>TRBJ1-1|TRBD1|few|TRBV4-3|15
CASSRTQGLNTEAFF
TGCGCCAGCAGCCGAACACAGGGGCTGAACACTGAAGCTTTCTTT
>TRBJ1-1|-|-|TRBV6-6|13
CASSYSVTLEAFF
TGTGCCAGCAGTTACTCGGTAACATTGGAAGCTTTCTTT
>TRBJ1-2|-|-|TRBV28|11
CASAANYGYTF
TGTGCCAGCGCCGCTAACTATGGCTACACCTTC
>TRBJ2-7|-|once|TRBV27|11
CAPKGNGEQYF
TGTGCCCCTAAGGGGAATGGCGAGCAGTACTTC
>TRBJ1-1|-|-|TRBV27|14
CASSQQLMNTEAFF
TGTGCCAGCAGTCAACAGCTTATGAACACTGAAGCTTTCTTT
>TRBJ1-2|-|few|TRBV20-1|11
CSARDTMDYTF
TGCAGTGCTAGAGATACGATGGACTACACCTTC
>TRBJ2-5|-|-|TRBV11-2|11
CASSNKETQYF
TGTGCCAGCAGCAACAAAGAGACCCAGTACTTC
>TRBJ2-5|TRBD2|-|TRBV14|15
CASSQVLSGTETQYF
TGTGCCAGCAGCCAAGTTTTAAGCGGGACAGAGACCCAGTACTTC
>TRBJ1-2|-|once|TRBV10-3|15
CAAGRSGAFSFDYTF
TGTGCCGCGGGGAGATCTGGGGCCTTTTCGTTCGACTACACCTTC
>TRBJ2-7|TRBD1|-|TRBV29-1|11
CSGGTGVEQYF
TGCAGCGGTGGGACAGGGGTTGAGCAGTACTTC
>TRBJ1-2|-|-|TRBV27|13
CASSSWGWDGYTF
TGTGCCAGCAGTTCCTGGGGGTGGGATGGCTACACCTTC
>TRBJ1-2|-|-|TRBV29-1|13
CSVDRTYGDGYTF
TGCAGCGTTGATAGGACATACGGCGATGGCTACACCTTC
>TRBJ2-5|TRBD1|-|TRBV27|17
CASSPLSRTGGGETQYF
TGTGCCAGCAGTCCCCTGAGTAGGACAGGGGGGGGAGAGACCCAGTACTTC
>TRBJ2-7|-|-|TRBV7-2|15
CASSLVEAGSYEQYF
TGTGCCAGCAGCTTAGTAGAGGCCGGTTCCTACGAGCAGTACTTC
>TRBJ2-3|TRBD2|-|TRBV6-6|15
CASSRTSGSADTQYF
TGTGCCAGCAGTCGGACTAGCGGGAGCGCAGATACGCAGTATTTT
>TRBJ1-1|-|-|TRBV6-1|14
CASMGGTLVPEAFF
TGTGCCAGCATGGGGGGGACCCTGGTCCCTGAAGCTTTCTTT
>TRBJ2-6|-|-|TRBV27|15
CASSPRGAGANVLTF
TGTGCCAGCAGTCCCCGCGGGGCTGGGGCCAACGTCCTGACTTTC
>TRBJ2-2|TRBD2|-|TRBV4-3|15
CASSQVASGAGELFF
TGCGCCAGCAGCCAAGTGGCTAGCGGGGCCGGGGAGCTGTTTTTT